This T cell receptor (beta chain) was documented in a study of blood T cell repertoires in COVID-19. Overall study context: Samples representing acute and convalescent COVID-19 were sourced from the United States, Italy and Spain. Sources were T cells, B-cell-depleted T cells, or PBMCs; the material itself was cDNA or gDNA.

Original processing methods: Nucleated cell counts were estimated from reference gene primer amplification. Data came from immunoSEQ multiplex PCR; TCRdb stores just in-frame clones and leaves some out. V and J calls and clone size come straight from that table; D and trimming were deduced from the DNA. The sample lists fewer than 45,000 clones, around 90% occurring once. The length of the CDR3 is 14 residues. Germline V gene lookup returns CDR1 MNHNY and CDR2 SVGAGI (reference sequence). With V trimmed by 4 bases and J by 2 bases, 3 bases remained unmatched. The source material was peripheral blood. This sequence originates from a woman in her 30s in a cohort sampled during active COVID-19. The chain links TRBV6-6 to TRBJ2-5; 8 nucleotides align to TRBD2. The CDR3 coding sequence is TGTGCCAGCAGTTCGGGACTAGGGCAAGAGACCCAGTACTTC. Protein sequence: CASSSGLGQETQYF.